The 7 T cell receptor beta chains below come from one sample, sequenced in a study of shared T cell receptors in the human thymus. The table came from immunoSEQ multiplex PCR; TCRdb's copy has only in-frame clones and leaves some out. The table lists some 700,000 clones, approximately 85% of them singletons. The same data also contributed to another study, on human thymus T cells.

Sequenced sample: thymocytes. These receptors originate from a girl under three years old with a congenital heart defect.

The V gene is TRBV4-2, the J gene TRBJ1-6; 9 nucleotides line up with TRBD1. In germline, CDR1 is LGHNA, CDR2 YNFKEQ. Trimming at V came to 0 bases and at J to 10 bases, leaving 10 bases not matched to a gene. There are 17 residues in the CDR3. In DNA, the CDR3 is TGTGCCAGCAGCCAAGATCACCGGGACAGGGTCCTATCACCCCTCCACTTT. Protein product: CASSQDHRDRVLSPLHF.

The chain has TRBV5-4 and TRBJ2-3; D call uncertain. The CDR3 extends over 17 amino acids. V lost 2 bases and J lost 2, with 18 bases in between. CDR1 is SGHNT, CDR2 YYREEE, per germline (reference sequence). CDR3 coding DNA: TGTGCCAGCAGCTTTCAGACTCCCCCCCTGGACACAGATACGCAGTATTTT. Its protein product is CASSFQTPPLDTDTQYF.

As for this clone: No conserved phenylalanine or tryptophan is present at the end of the CDR3, so a read error is the likely explanation. The limits of the CDR3 on the DNA are not certain, so only TCRdb's listed CDR3 is given. V is TRBV10-2 and J is TRBJ1-4; the table's D call of TRBD1 was not tested on the DNA. The CDR3 is 15 residues long, counting both termini. CDR1 WSHSY and CDR2 SAAADI come from the germline V gene. The CDR3 sequence is CASRRGNRGHGTFPT.

The V call is TRBV7-2, the J call TRBJ1-2; possibly TRBD1 for D (6 bases). The ends were cut back, 6 bases at V and 8 bases at J, with 28 bases in the middle. The CDR3 length is 17 residues. CDR1 is SGHTA, CDR2 FQGNSA, per germline. This CDR3 is CASRPGAARPASGGYTF. The CDR3 DNA reads as TGTGCCAGCAGGCCAGGGGCCGCCCGGCCAGCTTCTGGAGGCTACACCTTC.

This clone appeared once. The chain combines TRBV28 with TRBJ1-6, with 9 positions matching TRBD1. V lost 4 bases and J lost 8; bases outside the gene matches: 3. Germline lookup yields CDR1 MDHEN and CDR2 SYDVKM. CDR3 length: 14 residues. The CDR3 DNA reads TGTGCCAGCAGTTCCAACAGGGGGCATTCACCCCTCCACTTT. This encodes CASSSNRGHSPLHF.

V gene TRBV7-2 combines with J gene TRBJ2-2; 11 nucleotides line up with TRBD2. V dropped 1 base and J dropped 7; count of bases not matched to a gene: 2. Germline V gene data show CDR1 as SGHTA and CDR2 as FQGNSA. The CDR3 covers 15 residues. The CDR3 loop reads CASSLVTSGGGELFF. The CDR3 DNA follows: TGTGCCAGCAGCTTAGTCACTAGCGGGGGCGGGGAGCTGTTTTTT.

The chain employs TRBV7-8 and TRBJ1-3; D might be TRBD1 (6 bases). Per the germline V gene, CDR1 is SGHVS and CDR2 is FQNEAQ. V lost 5 bases to trimming and J lost 2 bases, with 16 bases between them. This CDR3 contains 16 residues. CDR3 residues: CASSPKGGGPGNTIYF. CDR3 in DNA: TGTGCCAGCAGCCCTAAGGGGGGGGGACCTGGAAACACCATATATTTT.